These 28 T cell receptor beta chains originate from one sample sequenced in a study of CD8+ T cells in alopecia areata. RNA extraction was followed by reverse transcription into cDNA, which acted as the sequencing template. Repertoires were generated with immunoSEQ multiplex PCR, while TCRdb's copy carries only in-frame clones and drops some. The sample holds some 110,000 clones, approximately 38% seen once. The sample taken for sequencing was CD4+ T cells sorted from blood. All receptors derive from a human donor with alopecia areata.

The CDR3 region is CSFTRAADYGYTF. DNA of the CDR3: TGCAGCTTCACCCGTGCCGCCGACTATGGCTACACCTTC. This chain links TRBV29-1 with TRBJ1-2; D is unresolved. Trimming took off 8 bases at V and 3 bases at J, with 16 bases between the two ends. This CDR3 has 13 residues. Germline V gene lookup returns CDR1 SQVTM and CDR2 ANQGSEA.

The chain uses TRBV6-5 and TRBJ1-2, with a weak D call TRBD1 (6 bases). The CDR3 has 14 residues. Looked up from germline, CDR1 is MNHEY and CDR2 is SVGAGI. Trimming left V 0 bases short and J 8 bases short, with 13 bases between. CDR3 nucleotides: TGTGCCAGCAGTTACTCCCGGGGGCGAGGGGGCTACACCTTC. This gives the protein CASSYSRGRGGYTF.

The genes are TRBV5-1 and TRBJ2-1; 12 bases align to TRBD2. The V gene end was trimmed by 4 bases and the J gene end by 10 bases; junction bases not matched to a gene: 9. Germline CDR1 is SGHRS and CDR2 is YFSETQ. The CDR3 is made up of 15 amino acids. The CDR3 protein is CASSDGLAGSGEQFF. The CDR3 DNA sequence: TGCGCCAGCAGCGACGGACTAGCGGGGTCCGGGGAGCAGTTCTTC.

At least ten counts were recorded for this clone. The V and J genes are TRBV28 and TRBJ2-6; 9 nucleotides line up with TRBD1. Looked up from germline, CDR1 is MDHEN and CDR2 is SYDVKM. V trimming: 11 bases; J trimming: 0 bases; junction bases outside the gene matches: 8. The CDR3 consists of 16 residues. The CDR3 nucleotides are TGTGCCGCACGACAGGGGGAGAGCTCTGGGGCCAACGTCCTGACTTTC. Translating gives CAARQGESSGANVLTF.

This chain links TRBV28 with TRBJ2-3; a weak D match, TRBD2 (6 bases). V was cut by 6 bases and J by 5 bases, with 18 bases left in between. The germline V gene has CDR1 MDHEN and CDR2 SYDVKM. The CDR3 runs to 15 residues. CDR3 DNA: TGTGCCAGCAGCCAATTGACTAGTCCGGGAGATACGCAGTATTTT. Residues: CASSQLTSPGDTQYF.

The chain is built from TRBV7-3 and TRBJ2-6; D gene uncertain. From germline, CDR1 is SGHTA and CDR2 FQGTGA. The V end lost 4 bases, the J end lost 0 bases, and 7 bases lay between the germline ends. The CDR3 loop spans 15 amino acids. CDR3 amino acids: CASSSRGSGANVLTF. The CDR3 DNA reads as TGTGCCAGCAGCTCCAGAGGCTCTGGGGCCAACGTCCTGACTTTC. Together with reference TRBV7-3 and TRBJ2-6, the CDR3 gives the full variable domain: GAGVSQTPSNKVTEKGKYVELRCDPISGHTALYWYRQSLGQGPEFLIYFQGTGAADDSGLPNDRFFAVRPEGSVSTLKIQRTERGDSAVYLCASSSRGSGANVLTFGAGSRLTVL.

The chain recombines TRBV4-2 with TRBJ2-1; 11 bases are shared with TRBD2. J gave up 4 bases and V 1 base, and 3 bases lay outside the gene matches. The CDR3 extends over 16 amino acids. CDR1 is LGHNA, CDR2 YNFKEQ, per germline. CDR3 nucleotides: TGTGCCAGCAGCCAAGGGGGGACTAGCGGATACAATGAGCAGTTCTTC. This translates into CASSQGGTSGYNEQFF.

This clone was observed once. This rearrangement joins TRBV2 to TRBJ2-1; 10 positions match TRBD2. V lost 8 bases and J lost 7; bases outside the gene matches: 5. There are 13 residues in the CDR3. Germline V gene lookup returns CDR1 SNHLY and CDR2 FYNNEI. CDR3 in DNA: TGTGCCAGCTCAGAGCGGGAGGGTAATGAGCAGTTCTTC. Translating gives CASSEREGNEQFF.

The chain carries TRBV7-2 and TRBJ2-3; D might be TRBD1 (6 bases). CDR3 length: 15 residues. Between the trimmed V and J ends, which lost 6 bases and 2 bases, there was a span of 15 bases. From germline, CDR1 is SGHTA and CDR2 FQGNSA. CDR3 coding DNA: TGTGCCAGCAGGAGAACGACAGGTCTCACAGATACGCAGTATTTT. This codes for CASRRTTGLTDTQYF.

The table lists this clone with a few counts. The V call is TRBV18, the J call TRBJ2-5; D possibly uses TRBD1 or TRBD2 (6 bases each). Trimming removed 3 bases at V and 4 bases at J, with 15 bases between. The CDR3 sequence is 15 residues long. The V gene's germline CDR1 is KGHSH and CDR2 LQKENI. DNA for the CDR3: TGTGCCAGCTCACCGCGAGGGGGGAGCAGAGAGACCCAGTACTTC. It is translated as CASSPRGGSRETQYF.

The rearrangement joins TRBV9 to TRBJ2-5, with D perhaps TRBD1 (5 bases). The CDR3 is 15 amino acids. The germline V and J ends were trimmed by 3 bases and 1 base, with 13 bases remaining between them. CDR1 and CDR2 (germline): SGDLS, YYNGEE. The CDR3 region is CASSGNPRAQETQYF. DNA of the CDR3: TGTGCCAGCAGCGGCAACCCCAGGGCCCAAGAGACCCAGTACTTC.

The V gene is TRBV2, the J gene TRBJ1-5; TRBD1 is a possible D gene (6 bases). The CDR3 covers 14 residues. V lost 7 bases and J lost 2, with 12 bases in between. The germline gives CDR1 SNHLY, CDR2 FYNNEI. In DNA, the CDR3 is TGTGCCAGCATACGTGAGGGGGGCAATCAGCCCCAGCATTTT. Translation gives CASIREGGNQPQHF.

In nucleotides, the CDR3 is TGTGCCAGCAGCCAGACCGGGACACGATCCTACAATGAGCAGTTCTTC. This encodes CASSQTGTRSYNEQFF. The chain has TRBV7-2 and TRBJ2-1, with D possibly TRBD1 on 6 matching bases. CDR1 is SGHTA and CDR2 is FQGNSA in the germline V gene. V shed 5 bases and J shed 1 base, with 15 bases lying between them. CDR3 length: 16 residues. The full variable domain, in which reference TRBV7-2 and TRBJ2-1 provide the parts outside the CDR3, is GAGVSQSPSNKVTEKGKDVELRCDPISGHTALYWYRQSLGQGLEFLIYFQGNSAPDKSGLPSDRFSAERTGGSVSTLTIQRTQQEDSAVYLCASSQTGTRSYNEQFFGPGTRLTVL.

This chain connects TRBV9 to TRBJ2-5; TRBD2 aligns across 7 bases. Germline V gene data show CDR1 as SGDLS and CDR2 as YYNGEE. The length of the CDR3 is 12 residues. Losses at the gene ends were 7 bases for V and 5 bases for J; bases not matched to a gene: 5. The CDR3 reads CASGGVRETQYF. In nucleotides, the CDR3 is TGTGCCAGCGGGGGGGTCCGGGAGACCCAGTACTTC.

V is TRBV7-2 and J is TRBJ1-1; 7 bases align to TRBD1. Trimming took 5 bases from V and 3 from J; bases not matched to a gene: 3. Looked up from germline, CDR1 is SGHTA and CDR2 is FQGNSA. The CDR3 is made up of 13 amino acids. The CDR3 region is CASSPDRDTEAFF. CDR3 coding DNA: TGTGCCAGCAGCCCCGACAGGGACACTGAAGCTTTCTTT.

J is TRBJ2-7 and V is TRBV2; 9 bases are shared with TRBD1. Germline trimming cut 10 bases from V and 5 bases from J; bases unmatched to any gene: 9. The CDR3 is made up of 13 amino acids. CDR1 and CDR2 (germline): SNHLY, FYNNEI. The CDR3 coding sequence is TGTGCCAAGAGGACAGGGGTGATGGACGAGCAGTACTTC. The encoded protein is CAKRTGVMDEQYF. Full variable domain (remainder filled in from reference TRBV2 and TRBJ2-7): EPEVTQTPSHQVTQMGQEVILRCVPISNHLYFYWYRQILGQKVEFLVSFYNNEISEKSEIFDDQFSVERPDGSNFTLKIRSTKLEDSAMYFCAKRTGVMDEQYFGPGTRLTVT.

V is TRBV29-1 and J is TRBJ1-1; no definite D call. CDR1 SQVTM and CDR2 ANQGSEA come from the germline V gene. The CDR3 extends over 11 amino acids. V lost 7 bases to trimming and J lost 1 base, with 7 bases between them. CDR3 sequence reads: CSGHSNTEAFF. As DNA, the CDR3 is TGCAGCGGACACTCGAACACTGAAGCTTTCTTT.

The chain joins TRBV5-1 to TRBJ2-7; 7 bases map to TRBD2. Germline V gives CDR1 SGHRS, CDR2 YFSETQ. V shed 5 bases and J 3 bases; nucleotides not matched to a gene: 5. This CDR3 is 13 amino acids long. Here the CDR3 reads CASSRPGGYEQYF. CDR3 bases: TGCGCCAGCAGTCGACCGGGGGGCTACGAGCAGTACTTC.

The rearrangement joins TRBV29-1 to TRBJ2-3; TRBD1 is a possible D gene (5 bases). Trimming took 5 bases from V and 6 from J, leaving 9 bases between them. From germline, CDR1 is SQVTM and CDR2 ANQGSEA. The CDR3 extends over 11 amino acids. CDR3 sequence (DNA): TGCAGCGTTAAGTCAGGGGATACGCAGTATTTT. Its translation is CSVKSGDTQYF.

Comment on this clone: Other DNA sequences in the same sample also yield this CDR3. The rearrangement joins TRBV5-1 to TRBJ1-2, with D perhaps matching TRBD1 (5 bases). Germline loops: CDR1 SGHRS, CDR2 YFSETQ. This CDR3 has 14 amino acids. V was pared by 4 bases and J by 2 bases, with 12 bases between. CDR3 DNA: TGCGCCAGCAGCCCCGGGACGGCGAACTATGGCTACACCTTC. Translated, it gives CASSPGTANYGYTF.

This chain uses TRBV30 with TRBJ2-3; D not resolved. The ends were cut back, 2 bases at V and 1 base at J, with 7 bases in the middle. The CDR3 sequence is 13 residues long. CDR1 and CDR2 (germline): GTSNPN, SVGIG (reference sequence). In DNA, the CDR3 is TGTGCCTGGAGTTTAACAGGCACAGATACGCAGTATTTT. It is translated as CAWSLTGTDTQYF.

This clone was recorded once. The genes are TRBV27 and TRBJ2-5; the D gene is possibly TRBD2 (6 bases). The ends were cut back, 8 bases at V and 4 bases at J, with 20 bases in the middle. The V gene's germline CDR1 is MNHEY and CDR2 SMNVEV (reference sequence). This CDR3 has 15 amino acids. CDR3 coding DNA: TGTGCCAGCCATCCCGCGGGGAGTGTGGGAGAGACCCAGTACTTC. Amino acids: CASHPAGSVGETQYF.

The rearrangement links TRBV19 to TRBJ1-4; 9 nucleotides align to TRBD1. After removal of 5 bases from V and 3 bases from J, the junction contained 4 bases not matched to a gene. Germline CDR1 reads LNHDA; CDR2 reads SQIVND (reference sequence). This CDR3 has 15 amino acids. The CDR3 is CASSDGTGPNEKLFF. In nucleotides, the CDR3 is TGTGCCAGTAGTGACGGGACAGGGCCTAATGAAAAACTGTTTTTT.

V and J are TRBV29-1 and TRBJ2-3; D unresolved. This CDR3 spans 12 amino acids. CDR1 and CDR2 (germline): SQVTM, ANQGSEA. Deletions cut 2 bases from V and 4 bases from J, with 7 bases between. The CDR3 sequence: CSVESTADTQYF. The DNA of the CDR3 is TGCAGCGTTGAAAGCACAGCAGATACGCAGTATTTT.

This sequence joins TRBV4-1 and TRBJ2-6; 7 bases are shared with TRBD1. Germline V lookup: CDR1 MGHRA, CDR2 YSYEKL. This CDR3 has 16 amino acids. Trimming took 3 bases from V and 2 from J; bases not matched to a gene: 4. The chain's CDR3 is CASSHADRAGANVLTF. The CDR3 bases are TGCGCCAGCAGCCACGCCGACAGGGCTGGGGCCAACGTCCTGACTTTC.

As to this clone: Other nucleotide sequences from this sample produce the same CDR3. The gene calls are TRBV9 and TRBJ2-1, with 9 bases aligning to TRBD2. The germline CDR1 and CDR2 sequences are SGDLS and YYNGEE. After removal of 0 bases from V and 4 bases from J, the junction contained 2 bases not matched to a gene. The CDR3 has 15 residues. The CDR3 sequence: CASSVVSGSYNEQFF. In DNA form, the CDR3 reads TGTGCCAGCAGCGTAGTTAGCGGGAGTTACAATGAGCAGTTCTTC. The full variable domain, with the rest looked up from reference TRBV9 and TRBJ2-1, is DSGVTQTPKHLITATGQRVTLRCSPRSGDLSVYWYQQSLDQGLQFLIQYYNGEERAKGNILERFSAQQFPDLHSELNLSSLELGDSALYFCASSVVSGSYNEQFFGPGTRLTVL.

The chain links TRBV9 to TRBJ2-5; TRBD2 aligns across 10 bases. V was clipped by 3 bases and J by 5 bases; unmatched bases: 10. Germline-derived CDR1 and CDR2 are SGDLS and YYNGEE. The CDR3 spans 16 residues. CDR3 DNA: TGTGCCAGCAGCGCAGGATCTAGCGGGAGAGCGGAGACCCAGTACTTC. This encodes CASSAGSSGRAETQYF.

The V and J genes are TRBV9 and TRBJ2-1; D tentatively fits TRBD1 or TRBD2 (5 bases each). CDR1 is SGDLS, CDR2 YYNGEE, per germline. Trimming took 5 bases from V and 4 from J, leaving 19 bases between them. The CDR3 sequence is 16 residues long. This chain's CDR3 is CASSYSGTLAYNEQFF. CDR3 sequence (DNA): TGTGCCAGCAGTTACTCCGGGACCCTCGCTTACAATGAGCAGTTCTTC.